These 11 T cell receptor beta chains came from one sample sequenced in a study of blood T cells in healthy people across ages. Using a J-beta primer mix together with a sample-barcoded 5' primer, a second PCR was run for roughly 6 to 12 cycles. TCRdb processed the 5' RACE reads anew with MiXCR; each CDR3 protein has one entry. The data hold approximately 800,000 distinct CDR3 sequences, with roughly 60% observed a single time. Sequences were obtained from blood. Every receptor here comes from a man aged 25-40 years in good health.

This clonotype has more than one count but fewer than ten. This chain joins TRBV12-3 or TRBV12-4 and TRBJ2-1; 15 bases map to TRBD2. The CDR3 has 17 amino acids. V dropped 4 bases and J dropped 7; count of bases not matched to a gene: 8. The CDR3 nucleotides are TGTGCCAGCAGTTCCGGGACTAGCGGGGGGCTGAGGAATGAGCAGTTCTTC. It is translated as CASSSGTSGGLRNEQFF.

The V and J genes are TRBV12-3 or TRBV12-4 and TRBJ1-2; D uncertain. This CDR3 has 11 residues. V was clipped by 5 bases and J by 6 bases, with 7 bases between them. CDR3 sequence: CASSALDGYTF. CDR3 coding DNA: TGTGCCAGCAGTGCCCTTGATGGCTACACCTTC.

CDR3 DNA: TGTGCCAGCAGAACGACAGGTACGGGGGCTTACAATGAGCAGTTCTTC. As protein: CASRTTGTGAYNEQFF. The chain joins TRBV6-2 or TRBV6-3 to TRBJ2-1; the D gene could be TRBD1 or TRBD2 (6 bases each). Per the germline V gene, CDR1 is MNHEY and CDR2 is SVGEGT. There are 16 residues in the CDR3. V dropped 6 bases and J dropped 4 bases, with 19 bases sitting between them.

The genes are TRBV6-2 or TRBV6-3 and TRBJ1-1, with 8 bases lining up with TRBD1. The CDR3 is 13 amino acids. V was clipped by 7 bases and J by 6 bases; unmatched bases: 7. Germline CDR1 reads MNHEY; CDR2 reads SVGEGT. CDR3 region: CASTDRVLSEAFF. The CDR3 DNA sequence: TGTGCCAGCACGGACAGGGTATTATCTGAAGCTTTCTTT.

This clonotype was detected only a few times. The chain is built from TRBV6-6 and TRBJ2-1; TRBD2 matches 9 bases. With V trimmed by 11 bases and J by 7 bases, 6 bases remained unmatched. The CDR3 contains 12 residues. Germline CDR1 MNHNY, CDR2 SVGAGI (reference sequence). CDR3: CACGRGGNEQFF. As DNA, the CDR3 is TGTGCCTGCGGGAGGGGGGGGAATGAGCAGTTCTTC.

The chain employs TRBV10-2 and TRBJ2-1, with 8 bases fitting TRBD2. The J segment lost 3 bases and the V segment lost 3 bases, leaving 1 base of the junction unmatched. Germline V gives CDR1 WSHSY, CDR2 SAAADI. This CDR3 is 14 amino acids long. The CDR3 nucleotides read TGCGCCAGCAGTGATGCGGGGGGCTACAATGAGCAGTTCTTC. It encodes CASSDAGGYNEQFF.

The chain joins TRBV27 to TRBJ2-7; 10 nucleotides agree with TRBD2. CDR3 length: 16 residues. Unmatched junction bases numbered 5, after V lost 3 bases and J lost 0 bases. Germline lookup yields CDR1 MNHEY and CDR2 SMNVEV (reference sequence). In nucleotides, the CDR3 is TGTGCCAGCAGTTTCTCGGGGACTAGCGCCTCCTACGAGCAGTACTTC. The encoded protein is CASSFSGTSASYEQYF.

The CDR3 region has the DNA TGTGCCAGCAGCGTCGGGGACGCAGGATCTCCCCTCCACTTT. It translates to CASSVGDAGSPLHF. V and J are TRBV9 and TRBJ1-6; possibly TRBD1 for D (5 bases). The CDR3 extends over 14 amino acids. V dropped 2 bases and J dropped 13 bases, with 16 bases sitting between them. Germline CDR1 reads SGDLS; CDR2 reads YYNGEE. Full variable domain (missing parts from reference TRBV9 and TRBJ1-6): DSGVTQTPKHLITATGQRVTLRCSPRSGDLSVYWYQQSLDQGLQFLIQYYNGEERAKGNILERFSAQQFPDLHSELNLSSLELGDSALYFCASSVGDAGSPLHFGNGTRLTVT.

A word on this clonotype: Mismatch with germline at one junction end may stem from a read error. The chain is built from TRBV5-1 and TRBJ2-7; D perhaps matches TRBD2 (6 bases). The CDR3 loop spans 13 amino acids. Per germline, CDR1 SGHRS and CDR2 YFSETQ. The CDR3 sequence is CASSLGGVYEQYF. In nucleotides, the CDR3 is TGTGCCAGCAGTTTAGGAGGGGTCTACGAGCAGTACTTC.

The chain recombines TRBV7-2 with TRBJ1-5; D gene unclear. The CDR3 is 13 amino acids. The ends were cut back, 3 bases at V and 5 bases at J, with 8 bases in the middle. Germline V gene sequence: CDR1 SGHTA, CDR2 FQGNSA. CDR3 DNA: TGTGCCAGCAGCTTCACCGACTATCAGCCCCAGCATTTT. This codes for CASSFTDYQPQHF.

The chain recombines TRBV6-6 with TRBJ1-5; D remains unclear. This CDR3 region has 13 residues. V was pared by 8 bases and J by 0 bases, with 8 bases between. Per the germline V gene, CDR1 is MNHNY and CDR2 is SVGAGI (reference sequence). CDR3 region: CASGRFSNQPQHF. The DNA of the CDR3 is TGTGCCAGCGGGCGATTTAGCAATCAGCCCCAGCATTTT.